The 29 T cell receptor beta chains below come from one sample, sequenced in a study of T cells in Graves' hyperthyroidism and ophthalmopathy. Researchers took RNA transcripts and amplified the TCR beta CDR3 regions from them. TCR CDR3 regions were first amplified by RT-PCR with HTBI primers. TCRdb re-called the multiplex PCR reads with MiXCR, one entry per CDR3 protein. The table has about 640,000 distinct CDR3 sequences, under 25% seen once. Sequencing was done on a sample of blood. These receptors originate from a man younger than 45 with Graves' ophthalmopathy.

In this sample, this clonotype turned up a few times. The chain recombines TRBV15 with TRBJ2-1; TRBD1 or TRBD2 may be the D gene (5 bases each). The CDR3 totals 15 residues. V shed 4 bases and J shed 6 bases, with 16 bases lying between them. CDR1 and CDR2 (germline): LNHNV, YYDKDF (reference sequence). The CDR3 DNA reads TGTGCCACCAGCATGGGGACGGAAAAGAGCAATGAGCAGTTCTTC. Amino acid sequence: CATSMGTEKSNEQFF.

The chain carries TRBV2 and TRBJ2-3; D is unclear. The CDR3 sequence is 16 residues long. V was pared by 6 bases and J by 1 base, with 17 bases between. Germline V gene data show CDR1 as SNHLY and CDR2 as FYNNEI. The CDR3 spells CASSLSGDIRTDTQYF. The CDR3 region has the DNA TGTGCCAGCAGCCTTTCAGGCGACATACGCACAGATACGCAGTATTTT. The full variable domain, its missing parts supplied by reference TRBV2 and TRBJ2-3, is EPEVTQTPSHQVTQMGQEVILRCVPISNHLYFYWYRQILGQKVEFLVSFYNNEISEKSEIFDDQFSVERPDGSNFTLKIRSTKLEDSAMYFCASSLSGDIRTDTQYFGPGTRLTVL.

This clonotype was recorded many times. The chain uses TRBV11-1 and TRBJ1-1; D is ambiguous. The CDR3 runs to 13 residues. Germline V gives CDR1 SGHAT, CDR2 FQDESV (reference sequence). The V gene lost 2 bases and the J gene lost 4 bases, with 8 bases spanning the gap. CDR3: CASSLSRFTEAFF. The CDR3, as DNA: TGTGCCAGCAGCTTATCGAGGTTCACTGAAGCTTTCTTT.

This clonotype was recorded at least ten times. CDR3 sequence reads: CASSSLTGSYEQYF. CDR3 in DNA: TGTGCCAGCAGTTCGCTGACAGGGTCCTACGAGCAGTACTTC. V is TRBV12-3 or TRBV12-4 and J is TRBJ2-7; 7 bases line up with TRBD1. The CDR3 totals 14 residues. V shed 4 bases and J 1 base; nucleotides not matched to a gene: 4.

This clonotype came up many times. The genes are TRBV18 and TRBJ2-5, with D perhaps matching TRBD2 (5 bases). CDR1 KGHSH and CDR2 LQKENI come from the germline V gene. There are 13 residues in the CDR3. V shed 3 bases and J shed 5 bases, with 10 bases lying between them. The CDR3 DNA reads as TGTGCCAGCTCACCGTTGGAGGCGGAGACCCAGTACTTC. Protein: CASSPLEAETQYF. The variable domain in full, completed from reference TRBV18 and TRBJ2-5, reads NAGVMQNPRHLVRRRGQEARLRCSPMKGHSHVYWYRQLPEEGLKFMVYLQKENIIDESGMPKERFSAEFPKEGPSILRIQQVVRGDSAAYFCASSPLEAETQYFGPGTRLLVL.

This clonotype was detected only a few times. The chain employs TRBV28 and TRBJ1-3; D may be TRBD1 (5 bases). The V end was cut by 2 bases, the J end by 5 bases, with 10 bases between. Germline CDR1 is MDHEN and CDR2 is SYDVKM. The CDR3 has 14 residues. CDR3 DNA sequence: TGTGCCAGCAGTTTAAAGGGACTTCGAAACACCATATATTTT. It translates to CASSLKGLRNTIYF.

This clonotype was detected many times. The rearrangement joins TRBV11-2 to TRBJ1-2; possible D gene TRBD1, 6 bases. Trimming removed 5 bases at V and 1 base at J, with 20 bases between. The CDR3 sequence is 17 residues long. Per the germline V gene, CDR1 is SGHAT and CDR2 is FQNNGV. CDR3 region: CASSPGVQGKVNYGYTF. CDR3 nucleotides: TGTGCCAGCAGCCCAGGGGTACAGGGCAAGGTTAACTATGGCTACACCTTC.

This clonotype turned up a few times. This chain links TRBV5-1 with TRBJ2-1; 9 bases align to TRBD1. Germline V gene data show CDR1 as SGHRS and CDR2 as YFSETQ. The junction had 6 bases not matched to a gene; V was cut back by 7 bases and J by 1 base. The CDR3 loop spans 15 amino acids. The CDR3 here is CASGGGTGSYNEQFF. CDR3 DNA sequence: TGCGCCAGCGGGGGGGGGACAGGGTCCTACAATGAGCAGTTCTTC.

J is TRBJ2-1 and V is TRBV11-2; TRBD2 agrees at 9 bases. Per the germline V gene, CDR1 is SGHAT and CDR2 is FQNNGV. This CDR3 spans 17 amino acids. The V segment lost 5 bases and the J segment 2 bases; nucleotides outside the gene matches: 10. CDR3 nucleotide sequence: TGTGCCAGCAGCCAAGCCCATAGCGGGAGTACCTACAATGAGCAGTTCTTC. Translated: CASSQAHSGSTYNEQFF.

This clonotype was detected many times. The rearrangement links TRBV7-8 to TRBJ2-7; 13 nucleotides align to TRBD2. CDR3 length equals 17 residues. J was trimmed by 3 bases and V by 5 bases; bases with no gene match: 10. Germline loops: CDR1 SGHVS, CDR2 FQNEAQ. The CDR3, as DNA: TGTGCCAGCAGCCCGGGGACTAGCGGGACCGCTCACTACGAGCAGTACTTC. Translated: CASSPGTSGTAHYEQYF.

The rearrangement uses TRBV24-1 and TRBJ2-7; D is undetermined. The CDR3 contains 14 residues. Deletions cut 3 bases from V and 1 base from J, with 9 bases between. Germline CDR1 reads KGHDR; CDR2 reads SFDVKD. Here the CDR3 DNA reads TGTGCCACCAGTGATCCCACCTCTTCCTACGAGCAGTACTTC. Translating gives CATSDPTSSYEQYF.

In this sample, this clonotype turned up many times. This sequence joins TRBV13 and TRBJ2-1; 7 nucleotides agree with TRBD1. The CDR3 has 15 amino acids. Germline CDR1 is PRHDT and CDR2 is FYEKMQ (reference sequence). Unmatched junction bases numbered 8, after V lost 7 bases and J lost 2 bases. The chain's CDR3 is CASTSDRKAYNEQFF. The CDR3 DNA is TGTGCCAGCACGTCGGACAGGAAAGCCTACAATGAGCAGTTCTTC.

This clonotype occurred a few times. The chain combines TRBV27 with TRBJ1-5; 8 nucleotides align to TRBD1. Germline lookup yields CDR1 MNHEY and CDR2 SMNVEV (reference sequence). Losses at the gene ends were 4 bases for V and 7 bases for J; bases not matched to a gene: 6. The CDR3 consists of 14 residues. Written as DNA, the CDR3 is TGTGCCAGCAGTTCGGACAGGGTTGGGCAGCCCCAGCATTTT. Its protein is CASSSDRVGQPQHF.

This clonotype was seen a few times. The CDR3 loop reads CASSQQGINTEAFF. CDR3 in DNA: TGTGCCAGCAGTCAACAGGGGATAAACACTGAAGCTTTCTTT. The rearrangement uses TRBV6-1 and TRBJ1-1; TRBD1 aligns across 7 bases. With 5 bases clipped from V and 2 bases from J, the junction kept 5 bases outside the gene matches. Per germline, CDR1 MNHNS and CDR2 SASEGT. The CDR3 has 14 amino acids.

The chain couples TRBV20-1 to TRBJ2-1, with D possibly TRBD2 on 6 matching bases. V shed 5 bases and J shed 7 bases, with 15 bases lying between them. Germline V gene sequence: CDR1 DFQATT, CDR2 SNEGSKA (reference sequence). The CDR3 sequence is 13 residues long. This CDR3 reads CSAVEGRPNEQFF. CDR3 nucleotides: TGCAGTGCTGTGGAGGGGAGGCCAAATGAGCAGTTCTTC.

The V call is TRBV5-1, the J call TRBJ2-1; 10 bases align to TRBD2. CDR3 length equals 16 residues. The V segment lost 3 bases and the J segment 5 bases; nucleotides outside the gene matches: 8. Germline CDR1 and CDR2: SGHRS and YFSETQ. CDR3 region: CASSSPKTSGHNEQFF. The CDR3 DNA follows: TGCGCCAGCAGCTCGCCGAAGACTAGCGGGCACAATGAGCAGTTCTTC.

At least ten counts were recorded for this clonotype. J is TRBJ1-1 and V is TRBV3-1, with D hard to call. The CDR3 is made up of 13 amino acids. The ends were cut back, 4 bases at V and 3 bases at J, with 9 bases in the middle. CDR1 and CDR2 from the germline V gene are LGHDT and YNNKEL (reference sequence). The CDR3 sequence: CASSRLQDTEAFF. The CDR3, as DNA: TGTGCCAGCAGCCGTCTCCAGGACACTGAAGCTTTCTTT.

The chain combines TRBV2 with TRBJ2-3, with D unclear. V was cut by 7 bases and J by 0 bases, with 8 bases left in between. The CDR3 runs to 13 residues. CDR1 and CDR2 (germline): SNHLY, FYNNEI. The CDR3: CASKTESTDTQYF. The CDR3 DNA sequence: TGTGCCAGCAAGACGGAAAGCACAGATACGCAGTATTTT.

The chain employs TRBV5-1 and TRBJ2-1; TRBD2 might be the D (6 bases). The CDR3 spans 14 residues. Trimming shortened V by 4 bases and J by 8 bases, and 16 bases separated the two germline ends. Germline V gives CDR1 SGHRS, CDR2 YFSETQ. Here the CDR3 DNA reads TGCGCCAGCAGCGCCGTTAGGGGAGGCGATGAGCAGTTCTTC. Translated: CASSAVRGGDEQFF.

This clonotype has only a few counts. The chain combines TRBV10-3 with TRBJ2-2; 8 bases are a match to TRBD1. With V trimmed by 5 bases and J by 6 bases, 11 bases remained unmatched. The CDR3 runs to 16 residues. Germline-derived CDR1 and CDR2 are ENHRY and SYGVKD. The CDR3 coding sequence is TGTGCCATCAGTTCTAATCAGGGGGCGCGTTCCGGGGAGCTGTTTTTT. Residues: CAISSNQGARSGELFF.

This clonotype was detected many times. V gene TRBV24-1 combines with J gene TRBJ2-7; no firm D call. CDR3 length: 14 residues. From germline, CDR1 is KGHDR and CDR2 SFDVKD. V shed 6 bases and J shed 2 bases, with 13 bases lying between them. The chain's CDR3 is CATSRYAAPYEQYF. The CDR3 DNA reads as TGTGCCACCAGTCGTTATGCAGCCCCCTACGAGCAGTACTTC.

The V call is TRBV5-1, the J call TRBJ2-3, with D perhaps being TRBD1 or TRBD2 (5 bases each). The CDR3 has 15 residues. With 4 bases removed from V and 0 bases from J, the gap between germline ends came to 12 bases. Looked up from germline, CDR1 is SGHRS and CDR2 is YFSETQ. CDR3 protein: CASSTGAVSTDTQYF. CDR3 sequence (DNA): TGCGCCAGCAGCACCGGGGCAGTTAGCACAGATACGCAGTATTTT.

V is TRBV12-3 or TRBV12-4 and J is TRBJ1-6, with 7 bases lining up with TRBD1. The CDR3 extends over 15 amino acids. J lost 7 bases, V lost 0 bases, and 3 bases had no gene match. As DNA, the CDR3 is TGTGCCAGCAGTTTAGCAGGGACAGCCAATTCACCCCTCCACTTT. It yields the protein CASSLAGTANSPLHF.

This clonotype was seen only once. The rearrangement joins TRBV6-1 to TRBJ2-5; tentative D call: TRBD2 (5 bases). V was cut by 6 bases and J by 7 bases, with 15 bases left in between. Germline V gives CDR1 MNHNS, CDR2 SASEGT. The CDR3 length is 13 residues. The CDR3 DNA sequence: TGTGCCAGCAGCCCGGGCGGGTCCTGGACCCAGTACTTC. As protein: CASSPGGSWTQYF.

V is TRBV15 and J is TRBJ2-7; 10 bases are shared with TRBD2. The CDR3 runs to 14 residues. The V and J ends lost 8 bases and 2 bases, in that order; junction bases with no gene match: 6. Germline-derived CDR1 and CDR2 are LNHNV and YYDKDF (reference sequence). Written as DNA, the CDR3 is TGTGCCACCCGGAGCGGGAGGGCTGCCTACGAGCAGTACTTC. Translated: CATRSGRAAYEQYF.

This clonotype was counted many times. V usage is TRBV2 and J usage is TRBJ2-1; perhaps TRBD2 as D (5 bases). With 7 bases removed from V and 0 bases from J, the gap between germline ends came to 10 bases. CDR1 and CDR2 from the germline V gene are SNHLY and FYNNEI. The CDR3 is made up of 14 amino acids. The CDR3 reads CASKSAASYNEQFF. DNA of the CDR3: TGTGCCAGCAAATCAGCGGCCTCCTACAATGAGCAGTTCTTC.

This clonotype appeared many times. This chain connects TRBV20-1 to TRBJ1-1; no definite D call. The germline V gene encodes CDR1 DFQATT and CDR2 SNEGSKA (reference sequence). CDR3 length: 13 amino acids. V gave up 8 bases and J gave up 0 bases, with 13 bases separating them. The CDR3 nucleotides are TGCAGTCTGGTCGAAGGCCTGAACACTGAAGCTTTCTTT. Its protein product is CSLVEGLNTEAFF.

This clonotype was observed once. J is TRBJ2-7 and V is TRBV20-1, with TRBD2 matching 11 bases. CDR1 and CDR2 (germline): DFQATT, SNEGSKA (reference sequence). The V segment lost 2 bases and the J segment 2 bases; nucleotides outside the gene matches: 5. The CDR3 contains 15 residues. The chain's CDR3 is CSARRGTSGTYEQYF. The CDR3, as DNA: TGCAGTGCTAGACGCGGGACTAGCGGTACCTACGAGCAGTACTTC.

A few counts support this clonotype. The chain joins TRBV9 to TRBJ2-3; a weak D match, TRBD2 (5 bases). Germline assignment: CDR1 SGDLS and CDR2 YYNGEE. V shed 3 bases and J shed 5 bases, with 10 bases lying between them. There are 13 residues in the CDR3. The CDR3 spells CASSAFEGDTQYF. The CDR3 nucleotides read TGTGCCAGCAGCGCCTTCGAGGGAGATACGCAGTATTTT.